A single sample is the source of the 27 T cell receptor beta chains below, sequenced in a study of T cell repertoires in cytomegalovirus infection. TCRdb passed the reads through MiXCR, listing each CDR3 protein once. The profile shows about 100,000 distinct CDR3 sequences, under 55% of them singletons. For these receptors, no antigen is known. This material consisted of CD8+ T cells from cultured PBMCs, taken from culture after CMV antigen stimulation. The source is a human donor in good health (CMV status not recorded). Some clones in this sample may be carry-over from other donors' samples.

The genes are TRBV24-1 and TRBJ1-5, with D perhaps matching TRBD1 (5 bases). The CDR3 totals 15 residues. V was clipped by 5 bases and J by 0 bases, with 10 bases between them. Germline-derived CDR1 and CDR2 are KGHDR and SFDVKD. The CDR3 bases are TGTGCCACCAGTGGGGGGGGAGGTAGCAATCAGCCCCAGCATTTT. It translates to CATSGGGGSNQPQHF.

This clonotype was picked up a small number of times. V is TRBV6-1 and J is TRBJ2-1; 9 bases are a match to TRBD2. In germline, CDR1 is MNHNS, CDR2 SASEGT. Losses at the gene ends were 8 bases for V and 7 bases for J; bases not matched to a gene: 6. This CDR3 is 13 amino acids long. CDR3: CASGGGAVNEQFF. Here the CDR3 DNA reads TGTGCCAGCGGCGGGGGGGCCGTGAATGAGCAGTTCTTC.

The table lists this clonotype with a few counts. The chain links TRBV27 to TRBJ1-6; D may be TRBD1 (5 bases). Germline V gene data show CDR1 as MNHEY and CDR2 as SMNVEV (reference sequence). V was clipped by 0 bases and J by 6 bases, with 12 bases between them. The length of the CDR3 is 16 residues. CDR3 residues: CASSLSGLGVNSPLHF. Here the CDR3 DNA reads TGTGCCAGCAGTTTATCGGGATTGGGGGTTAATTCACCCCTCCACTTT.

This clonotype was observed a few times. V usage is TRBV4-1 and J usage is TRBJ2-7, with D perhaps matching TRBD1 (6 bases). Between the trimmed V and J ends, which lost 4 bases and 1 base, there was a span of 14 bases. Germline lookup yields CDR1 MGHRA and CDR2 YSYEKL. This CDR3 spans 15 amino acids. The CDR3 DNA sequence: TGCGCCAGCAGCCCGGACCCGGGACAATCCTACGAGCAGTACTTC. Translating it yields CASSPDPGQSYEQYF.

This sequence joins TRBV13 and TRBJ1-1; the D is unclear. With 8 bases removed from V and 0 bases from J, the gap between germline ends came to 10 bases. CDR1 and CDR2 (germline): PRHDT, FYEKMQ (reference sequence). CDR3 length equals 13 residues. CDR3 loop: CASEPYMNTEAFF. CDR3 nucleotide sequence: TGTGCCAGCGAGCCGTATATGAACACTGAAGCTTTCTTT.

This clonotype was picked up many times. The chain combines TRBV27 with TRBJ1-1, with 8 positions matching TRBD1. J lost 4 bases, V lost 5 bases, and 6 bases had no gene match. This CDR3 is built from 14 residues. The germline CDR1 and CDR2 sequences are MNHEY and SMNVEV (reference sequence). CDR3 residues: CASSLDRGGTEAFF. CDR3 nucleotides: TGTGCCAGCAGTCTCGACAGGGGAGGCACTGAAGCTTTCTTT.

There are many counts of this clonotype. The gene calls are TRBV19 and TRBJ2-7; 15 bases are a match to TRBD2. CDR3 length: 18 amino acids. The J segment lost 3 bases and the V segment lost 8 bases, leaving 14 bases of the junction unmatched. Germline V gives CDR1 LNHDA, CDR2 SQIVND (reference sequence). CDR3: CASGASGTSGGPYYEQYF. In nucleotides, the CDR3 is TGTGCCAGTGGTGCTTCCGGGACTAGCGGGGGGCCGTACTACGAGCAGTACTTC. Full variable domain (rest looked up from reference TRBV19 and TRBJ2-7): DGGITQSPKYLFRKEGQNVTLSCEQNLNHDAMYWYRQDPGQGLRLIYYSQIVNDFQKGDIAEGYSVSREKKESFPLTVTSAQKNPTAFYLCASGASGTSGGPYYEQYFGPGTRLTVT.

This clonotype was counted at least ten times. V is TRBV11-1 and J is TRBJ1-1; TRBD1 agrees at 10 bases. CDR1 is SGHAT, CDR2 FQDESV, per germline (reference sequence). The V and J ends lost 5 bases and 10 bases, in that order; junction bases with no gene match: 10. This CDR3 has 14 amino acids. As DNA, the CDR3 is TGTGCCAGCAGCCCAGAGGGGACAGGGGTAGGAGCTTTCTTT. The encoded protein is CASSPEGTGVGAFF.

This rearrangement joins TRBV20-1 to TRBJ2-1; a weak D match, TRBD1 (6 bases). The length of the CDR3 is 14 residues. Germline CDR1 is DFQATT and CDR2 is SNEGSKA (reference sequence). The V end was cut by 4 bases, the J end by 7 bases, with 17 bases between. Here the CDR3 DNA reads TGCAGTGCTAACCCCTACAGGGCTGGAAATGAGCAGTTCTTC. Protein product: CSANPYRAGNEQFF.

V and J are TRBV6-6 and TRBJ1-5; 8 bases agree with TRBD1. CDR3 length: 18 residues. The junction had 11 bases not matched to a gene; V was cut back by 4 bases and J by 0 bases. Germline CDR1 and CDR2: MNHNY and SVGAGI (reference sequence). CDR3 region: CASSSQGGDRYSNQPQHF. The CDR3 DNA reads TGTGCCAGCAGTTCACAGGGGGGGGACCGTTATAGCAATCAGCCCCAGCATTTT.

V usage is TRBV12-3 or TRBV12-4 and J usage is TRBJ1-5; a weak D match, TRBD1 (5 bases). This CDR3 has 16 residues. The V gene lost 5 bases and the J gene lost 0 bases, with 14 bases spanning the gap. The CDR3 loop reads CASSPQGNYSNQPQHF. The CDR3 nucleotides read TGTGCCAGCAGTCCCCAGGGAAATTATAGCAATCAGCCCCAGCATTTT.

The CDR3: CASSWESPTDTQYF. The CDR3 DNA is TGTGCCAGCAGCTGGGAGTCCCCCACAGATACGCAGTATTTT. J is TRBJ2-3 and V is TRBV7-2, with a possible D match to TRBD2 (5 bases). Looked up from germline, CDR1 is SGHTA and CDR2 is FQGNSA. This CDR3 comprises 14 residues. Trimming pared 4 bases from V and 2 bases from J, leaving 10 bases between.

This sequence joins TRBV12-3 or TRBV12-4 and TRBJ2-1; D is perhaps TRBD1 or TRBD2 (5 bases each). CDR3 length equals 15 residues. V gave up 1 base and J gave up 7 bases, with 14 bases separating them. The CDR3 protein is CASSLGGSSLNEQFF. The CDR3 nucleotides are TGTGCCAGCAGTTTAGGGGGGAGTAGTCTAAATGAGCAGTTCTTC.

The chain links TRBV4-1 to TRBJ2-7, with a possible D match to TRBD2 (6 bases). Germline V gene data show CDR1 as MGHRA and CDR2 as YSYEKL. Trimming cost V 0 bases and J 5 bases, with 14 bases left between them. This CDR3 contains 15 residues. The CDR3 coding sequence is TGCGCCAGCAGCCAAGACGATGAGCGGGCCCACGAGCAGTACTTC. This encodes CASSQDDERAHEQYF.

CDR3 sequence (DNA): TGTGCCAGCAGTCTCGACAGCGAGCAGTACTTC. This codes for CASSLDSEQYF. This sequence joins TRBV12-3 or TRBV12-4 and TRBJ2-7; D possibly corresponds to TRBD1 (5 bases). Deletions cut 5 bases from V and 6 bases from J, with 8 bases between. CDR3 length: 11 residues.

This rearrangement joins TRBV2 to TRBJ1-1; D may be TRBD1 (6 bases). The CDR3 consists of 14 residues. From germline, CDR1 is SNHLY and CDR2 FYNNEI. V shed 5 bases and J shed 3 bases, with 13 bases lying between them. CDR3 sequence reads: CASSPGTIYTEAFF. DNA of the CDR3: TGTGCCAGCAGTCCCGGGACAATTTACACTGAAGCTTTCTTT.

The sample holds a few counts of this clonotype. V usage is TRBV20-1 and J usage is TRBJ2-1; 8 bases align to TRBD1. CDR3 length: 15 amino acids. Trimming removed 0 bases from V and 6 bases from J; junction bases left unmatched: 7. Germline CDR1 DFQATT, CDR2 SNEGSKA (reference sequence). For the CDR3, the DNA is TGCAGTGCTAGAGATTGGACAGGGTCTCGCAATGAGCAGTTCTTC. It specifies CSARDWTGSRNEQFF.

The CDR3 coding sequence is TGTGCCAGCAGTTACTCCGTGGCCGGGGAGCTGTTTTTT. This encodes CASSYSVAGELFF. The J gene is TRBJ2-2, the V gene TRBV6-5; D is undetermined. V dropped 0 bases and J dropped 6 bases, with 5 bases sitting between them. The CDR3 loop spans 13 amino acids. In germline, CDR1 is MNHEY, CDR2 SVGAGI.

V is TRBV4-1 and J is TRBJ1-5; TRBD1 might be the D (6 bases). CDR3 length: 16 residues. V dropped 0 bases and J dropped 6 bases, with 15 bases sitting between them. The germline CDR1 and CDR2 sequences are MGHRA and YSYEKL. The CDR3 loop reads CASSQDGGALSQPQHF. In DNA form, the CDR3 reads TGCGCCAGCAGCCAAGACGGGGGGGCCCTAAGTCAGCCCCAGCATTTT.

The rearrangement links TRBV29-1 to TRBJ1-1; D call uncertain. V was cut by 4 bases and J by 1 base, with 4 bases left in between. CDR1 and CDR2 from the germline V gene are SQVTM and ANQGSEA. There are 11 residues in the CDR3. The CDR3 sequence: CSVGTNTEAFF. In DNA, the CDR3 is TGCAGCGTTGGAACGAACACTGAAGCTTTCTTT. Full variable domain (remainder filled in from reference TRBV29-1 and TRBJ1-1): SAVISQKPSRDICQRGTSLTIQCQVDSQVTMMFWYRQQPGQSLTLIATANQGSEATYESGFVIDKFPISRPNLTFSTLTVSNMSPEDSSIYLCSVGTNTEAFFGQGTRLTVV.

Only a few counts were recorded for this clonotype. The CDR3 DNA reads as TGTGCCAGCAGTTTGGGAGGGATCTATGAGCAGTTCTTC. Protein: CASSLGGIYEQFF. This chain uses TRBV12-3 or TRBV12-4 with TRBJ2-1; 7 nucleotides agree with TRBD2. The V segment lost 3 bases and the J segment 8 bases; nucleotides outside the gene matches: 4. The CDR3 is 13 amino acids.

In its sample, this clonotype is medium-sized. The chain recombines TRBV7-2 with TRBJ2-2, with no clear D. The germline V and J ends were trimmed by 2 bases and 2 bases, with 6 bases remaining between them. In germline, CDR1 is SGHTA, CDR2 FQGNSA. The CDR3 contains 14 residues. Here the CDR3 DNA reads TGTGCCAGCAGCTTATGGGAAAACACCGGGGAGCTGTTTTTT. The encoded protein is CASSLWENTGELFF.

The J gene is TRBJ2-7, the V gene TRBV20-1; 7 bases agree with TRBD2. This CDR3 is 12 amino acids long. Germline V gene data show CDR1 as DFQATT and CDR2 as SNEGSKA (reference sequence). The V segment lost 3 bases and the J segment 7 bases; nucleotides outside the gene matches: 6. The CDR3 coding sequence is TGCAGTGCTAGTCGGGCTAGCGGTGAGCAGTACTTC. Amino acids: CSASRASGEQYF.

In its sample, this clonotype was seen a few times. The V and J genes are TRBV7-6 and TRBJ2-5; 8 nucleotides match TRBD2. CDR1 is SGHVS and CDR2 is FNYEAQ in the germline V gene. After removal of 3 bases from V and 5 bases from J, the junction contained 2 bases not matched to a gene. This CDR3 is built from 13 residues. The CDR3: CASSFTSGETQYF. The CDR3 bases are TGTGCCAGCAGCTTTACTAGCGGCGAGACCCAGTACTTC.

J is TRBJ2-7 and V is TRBV9; TRBD1 might be the D (7 bases). Trimming left V 4 bases short and J 2 bases short, with 16 bases between. This CDR3 has 15 amino acids. Germline CDR1 reads SGDLS; CDR2 reads YYNGEE. The CDR3 bases are TGTGCCAGCAGCTCAGGGGGGACCGCACCCTACGAGCAGTACTTC. This sequence encodes CASSSGGTAPYEQYF.

The chain recombines TRBV27 with TRBJ2-7; 10 bases line up with TRBD2. The CDR3 is 17 residues long. Germline loops: CDR1 MNHEY, CDR2 SMNVEV (reference sequence). V shed 5 bases and J 2 bases; nucleotides not matched to a gene: 12. For the CDR3, the DNA is TGTGCCAGCAGTCCCAGCGGGGGGGGCTTCCTGACCTACGAGCAGTACTTC. Translating gives CASSPSGGGFLTYEQYF.

V usage is TRBV27 and J usage is TRBJ2-7, with 7 bases identical to TRBD1. V lost 5 bases to trimming and J lost 2 bases; unmatched junction nucleotides: 9. Germline V gene lookup returns CDR1 MNHEY and CDR2 SMNVEV (reference sequence). The CDR3 is 15 residues long. The CDR3 bases are TGTGCCAGCAGTCCCTACTTGACAGGGACCTACGAGCAGTACTTC. It codes for CASSPYLTGTYEQYF.